The present T cell receptor (beta chain) was sequenced within a study of blood T cell repertoires in COVID-19 (dated by TCRdb to 2020 to 2021). A note on the overall study: The collaborator samples originated in the United States, Italy and Spain and spanned the acute and convalescent phases of COVID-19. The material from the prospective study consisted of cDNA or gDNA derived from T cells, B-cell-depleted T cells, or PBMCs. The dataset comprised deeply sampled blood TCRbeta repertoires from subjects exposed to, actively infected with, or recovered from COVID-19. A freely available public database, intended as a resource for researchers studying the immune response to SARS-CoV-2, is where the repertoires were released. The samples were drawn from two sources: the first 160 participants of the ongoing ImmuneRACE study, and 1,000 to 1,500 subjects contributed by 6 global collaborators. A de-identified subject ID, COVID-19 status, age in years and sex were almost always included in the sample metadata. HLA class I and class II types, where available, came from metadata supplied by the sample provider rather than from assay-based typing. Points the paper makes about the study in general: Clinical and demographic metadata were provided uncurated, with the amount varying by source and participant.

To note about this clone: It lacks a known antigen. No per-base quality is available; no much larger clone lies one base away.

The collaborating institutions used their own protocols to collect whole blood in K2EDTA tubes. For TCRbeta analysis, collaborators shipped samples in one of three forms: frozen whole blood, isolated PBMCs, or DNA extracted from either of those sample types. Including the terminal cysteine and phenylalanine, the CDR3 comprises 14 residues. Only the CDR3 DNA stays, 42 bases, in frame from base 1. The germline V gene specifies SGHTS as CDR1 and YDEGEE as CDR2. V and J are trimmed by 4 bases and 2 bases, and the gene matches miss 3 bases of the junction. TCRbeta CDR3 regions were amplified from genomic DNA by means of the immunoSEQ Assay, a bias-controlled multiplex PCR. The authors' pipeline ran thus. Nucleated cell counts per sample were estimated from amplification of reference gene primers within the assay. To quantify the absolute abundance of each unique TCRbeta CDR3 rearrangement, sequence reads were collapsed and filtered. For each sample, productive Simpson clonality was calculated by taking the square root of Simpson's diversity index across productive rearrangements. TCRdb holds this immuneACCESS table with in-frame rearrangements only. Some clones are missing; in checked studies, unresolved V genes explain under half, and the rest has no known cause. V, J and clone size were drawn from that table, and D and trimming were deduced from the DNA. The sample has 99,000 or so clones on record, about 80% of them singletons. Jointly, the top ten make up roughly 3.4% of the sample.

The TCR comes from an elderly woman with active or convalescent COVID-19. Sequenced sample: peripheral blood. The sequence is built from TRBV5-8 and TRBJ1-3; 7 junctional bases match TRBD1. The nucleotide sequence reads as follows: TGTGCCAGCAGCCGGGGACAGACTGGAAACACCATATATTTT. The translation is CASSRGQTGNTIYF.